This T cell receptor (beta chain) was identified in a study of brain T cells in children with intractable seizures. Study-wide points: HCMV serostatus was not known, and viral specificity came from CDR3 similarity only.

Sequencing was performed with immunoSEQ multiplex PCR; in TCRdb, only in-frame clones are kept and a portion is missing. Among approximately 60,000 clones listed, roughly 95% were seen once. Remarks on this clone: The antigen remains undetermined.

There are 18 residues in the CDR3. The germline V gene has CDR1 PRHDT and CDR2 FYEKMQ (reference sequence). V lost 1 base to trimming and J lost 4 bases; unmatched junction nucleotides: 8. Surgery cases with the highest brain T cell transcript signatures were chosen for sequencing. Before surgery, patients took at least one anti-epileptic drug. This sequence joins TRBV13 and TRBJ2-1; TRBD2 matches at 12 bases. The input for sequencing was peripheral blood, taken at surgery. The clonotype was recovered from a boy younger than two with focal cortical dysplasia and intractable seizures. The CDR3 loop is CASSLAYRLAGAYNEQFF. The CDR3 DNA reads TGTGCCAGCAGCTTAGCTTACCGACTAGCGGGAGCTTACAATGAGCAGTTCTTC.